Included here is one TCR beta chain sequence, with context. TCRdb's table, derived via immunoSEQ multiplex PCR, lists solely in-frame clones and lacks some. The table includes 720,000 or so clones, approximately 83% detected once. This entry comes from a study of shared T cell receptors in the human thymus. Germline-derived CDR1 and CDR2 are SGDLS and YYNGEE. The CDR3 consists of 14 residues. J lost 2 bases, V lost 6 bases, and 6 bases had no gene match. These data also featured in a second study, about human thymus T cells. This second study notes: Thymic resections from corrective heart surgery supplied the tissue.

Sequences were obtained from thymocytes. This sequence joins TRBV9 and TRBJ1-2; TRBD1 agrees at 8 bases. The source is a girl in the first two years of life with a congenital heart defect. CDR3 nucleotides: TGTGCCAGCACCGGACAGGGCGAGAACTATGGCTACACCTTC. Its protein is CASTGQGENYGYTF.